This T cell receptor beta chain appears in the sequencing data of a study of breast tumors, draining lymph nodes, adjacent tissues. This clonotype has at least ten counts. Antigen specificity is unknown. Samples came from axillary lymph nodes draining the breast cancer. Study-level findings and limits: Data only fit, rather than demonstrated, lymph node origin of most tumor T cells. Compared with lymph nodes, tumors were less diverse; compared with nontumor tissue, more. The data were judged consistent with most tumor T cells coming from lymph node and expanding in tumor. Luminal-like breast cancer showed significantly greater tumor-nontumor repertoire similarity than basal-like breast cancer did.

A single record per CDR3 protein comes from TCRdb applying MiXCR to the multiplex PCR reads. The sample includes under 85,000 distinct CDR3 sequences, roughly 19% seen only once; the top ten take about 2.2%. The CDR3 spans 13 residues. V gave up 7 bases and J gave up 5 bases, with 14 bases separating them. Germline V gene sequence: CDR1 SNHLY, CDR2 FYNNEI. The chain joins TRBV2 to TRBJ2-5; D is unclear. The clonotype originates from a female donor with breast cancer. Some clones in this sample may be carry-over from other donors' samples. The sample consisted of axillary lymph node tissue. CDR3: CASKGLGVETQYF. The CDR3, as DNA: TGTGCCAGCAAAGGCCTAGGCGTCGAGACCCAGTACTTC.